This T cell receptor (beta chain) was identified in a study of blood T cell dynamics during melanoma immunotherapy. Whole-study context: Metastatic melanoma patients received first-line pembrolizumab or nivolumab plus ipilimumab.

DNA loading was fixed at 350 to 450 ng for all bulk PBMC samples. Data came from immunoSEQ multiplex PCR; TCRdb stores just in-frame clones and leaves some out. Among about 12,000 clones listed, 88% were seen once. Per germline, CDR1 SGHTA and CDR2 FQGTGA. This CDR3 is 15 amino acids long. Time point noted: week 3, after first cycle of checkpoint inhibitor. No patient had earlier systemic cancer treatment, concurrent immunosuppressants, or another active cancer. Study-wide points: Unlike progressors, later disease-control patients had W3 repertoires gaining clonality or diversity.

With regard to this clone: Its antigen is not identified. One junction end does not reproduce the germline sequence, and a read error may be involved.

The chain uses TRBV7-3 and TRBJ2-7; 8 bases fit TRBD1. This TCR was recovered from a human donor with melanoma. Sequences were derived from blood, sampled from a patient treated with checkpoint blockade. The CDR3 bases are TGTGCCAGCAGCCTAACTCCAGGGGGCCCCTACGAGCAGTACTTC. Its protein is CASSLTPGGPYEQYF.